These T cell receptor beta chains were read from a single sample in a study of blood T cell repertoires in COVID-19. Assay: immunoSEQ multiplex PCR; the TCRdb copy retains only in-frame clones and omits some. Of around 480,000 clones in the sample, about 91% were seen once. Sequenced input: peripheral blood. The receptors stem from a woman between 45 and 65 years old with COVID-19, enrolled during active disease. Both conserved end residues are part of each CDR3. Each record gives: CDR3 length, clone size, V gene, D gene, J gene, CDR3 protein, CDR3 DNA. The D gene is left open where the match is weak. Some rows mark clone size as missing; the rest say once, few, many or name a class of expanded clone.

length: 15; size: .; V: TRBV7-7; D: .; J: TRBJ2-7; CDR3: CASSPLSSGSYEQYF; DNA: TGTGCCAGCAGCCCCTTATCGAGTGGCTCCTACGAGCAGTACTTC
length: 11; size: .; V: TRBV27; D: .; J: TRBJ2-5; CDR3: CASRYQETQYF; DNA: TGTGCCAGCCGGTACCAAGAGACCCAGTACTTC
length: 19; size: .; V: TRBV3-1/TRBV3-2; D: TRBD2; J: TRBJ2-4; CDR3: CASSQEPSGGAWAKNIQYF; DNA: TGTGCCAGCAGCCAAGAGCCCAGCGGGGGGGCCTGGGCCAAAAACATTCAGTACTTC
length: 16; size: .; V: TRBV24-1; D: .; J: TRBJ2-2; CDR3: CATSDASSANTGELFF; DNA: TGTGCCACCAGTGACGCGTCCTCGGCGAACACCGGGGAGCTGTTTTTT
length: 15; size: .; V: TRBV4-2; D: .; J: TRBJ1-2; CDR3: CASSQDLGTGDGYTF; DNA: TGTGCCAGCAGCCAAGACCTGGGTACCGGAGATGGCTACACCTTC
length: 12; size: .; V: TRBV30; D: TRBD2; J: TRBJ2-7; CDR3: CAWGEGRAEQYF; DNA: TGTGCCTGGGGGGAGGGCCGGGCCGAGCAGTACTTC
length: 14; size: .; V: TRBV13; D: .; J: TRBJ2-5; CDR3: CASSFNSVQETQYF; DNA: TGTGCCAGCAGCTTTAATTCGGTCCAAGAGACCCAGTACTTC
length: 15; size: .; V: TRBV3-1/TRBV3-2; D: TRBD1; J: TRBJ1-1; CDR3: CASSPREGANTEAFF; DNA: TGTGCCAGCAGCCCCCGCGAGGGGGCCAACACTGAAGCTTTCTTT
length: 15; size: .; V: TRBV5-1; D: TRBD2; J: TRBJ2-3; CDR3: CASSRERGPTDTQYF; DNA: TGCGCCAGCAGCAGGGAGCGGGGCCCCACAGATACGCAGTATTTT
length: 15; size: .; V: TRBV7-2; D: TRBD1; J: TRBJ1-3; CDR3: CASSLDRGQIFTIYF; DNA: TGTGCCAGCAGCCTCGACAGGGGGCAAATATTCACCATATATTTT
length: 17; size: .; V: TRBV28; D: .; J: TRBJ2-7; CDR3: CASSLVSASQIFYEQYF; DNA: TGTGCCAGCAGTTTAGTCTCGGCTAGCCAGATCTTCTACGAGCAGTACTTC
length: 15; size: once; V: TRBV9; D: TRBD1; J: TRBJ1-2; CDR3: CASSTDRGPNYGYTF; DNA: TGTGCCAGCAGCACGGACAGGGGCCCTAACTATGGCTACACCTTC
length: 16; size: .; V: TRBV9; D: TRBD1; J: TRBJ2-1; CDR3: CASSAPRTGTYNEQFF; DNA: TGTGCCAGCAGCGCCCCTCGGACAGGGACTTACAATGAGCAGTTCTTC
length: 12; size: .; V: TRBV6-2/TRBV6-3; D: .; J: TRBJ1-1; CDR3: CASSAPGDEAFF; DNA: TGTGCCAGCAGTGCTCCGGGGGACGAAGCTTTCTTT
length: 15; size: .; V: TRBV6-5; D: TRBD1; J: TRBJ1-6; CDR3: CASRRPGQGGSPLHF; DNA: TGTGCCAGCAGGCGTCCGGGACAGGGGGGATCACCCCTCCACTTT
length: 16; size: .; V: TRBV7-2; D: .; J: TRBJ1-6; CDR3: CASSSVQGINNSPLHF; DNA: TGTGCCAGCAGCTCCGTTCAGGGGATTAATAATTCACCCCTCCACTTT
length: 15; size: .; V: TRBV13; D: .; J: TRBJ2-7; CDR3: CASSSSGGPSYEQYF; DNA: TGTGCCAGCAGCTCCTCGGGGGGCCCATCCTACGAGCAGTACTTC
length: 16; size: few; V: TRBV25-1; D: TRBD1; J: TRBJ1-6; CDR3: CASSELGRGRGSPLHF; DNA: TGTGCCAGCAGTGAATTAGGCAGGGGGCGAGGATCACCCCTCCACTTT
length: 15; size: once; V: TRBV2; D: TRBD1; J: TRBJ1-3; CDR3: CASSLDRSSGNTIYF; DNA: TGTGCCAGCAGCTTGGACAGGAGCTCTGGAAACACCATATATTTT
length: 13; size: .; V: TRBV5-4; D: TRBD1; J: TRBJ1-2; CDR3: CASSSFRGGGYTF; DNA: TGTGCCAGCAGCTCCTTTCGAGGGGGCGGCTACACCTTC
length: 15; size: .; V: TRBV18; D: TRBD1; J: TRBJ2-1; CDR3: CASSPPTGSYNEQFF; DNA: TGTGCCAGCTCACCCCCGACAGGGTCCTACAATGAGCAGTTCTTC
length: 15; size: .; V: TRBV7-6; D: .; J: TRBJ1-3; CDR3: CASSSTQSSGNTIYF; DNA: TGTGCCAGCAGCTCCACACAGAGCTCTGGAAACACCATATATTTT
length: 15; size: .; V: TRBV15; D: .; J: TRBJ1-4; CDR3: CATSPARRLREKLFF; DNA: TGTGCCACCAGCCCCGCCCGGCGGCTACGCGAAAAACTGTTTTTT
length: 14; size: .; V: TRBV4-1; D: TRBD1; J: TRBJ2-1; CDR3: CASSPATGLNEQFF; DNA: TGCGCCAGCAGCCCCGCGACAGGGTTAAATGAGCAGTTCTTC
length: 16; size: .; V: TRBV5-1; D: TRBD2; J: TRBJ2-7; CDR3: CASSLAWGGSSYEQYF; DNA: TGCGCCAGCAGCTTGGCGTGGGGGGGATCCTCCTACGAGCAGTACTTC
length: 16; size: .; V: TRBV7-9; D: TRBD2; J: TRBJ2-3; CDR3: CASSRLAGSNADTQYF; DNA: TGTGCCAGCAGCCGACTAGCGGGGTCCAATGCAGATACGCAGTATTTT
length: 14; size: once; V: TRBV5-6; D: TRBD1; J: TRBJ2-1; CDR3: CASGDRGGPNEQFF; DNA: TGTGCCAGCGGGGACAGGGGTGGCCCCAATGAGCAGTTCTTC
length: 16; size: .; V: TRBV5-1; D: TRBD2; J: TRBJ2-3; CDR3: CASSPAVAGVADTQYF; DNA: TGCGCCAGCAGCCCCGCGGTAGCGGGAGTCGCAGATACGCAGTATTTT
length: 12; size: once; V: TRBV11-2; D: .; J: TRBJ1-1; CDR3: CASSRTGFEAFF; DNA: TGTGCCAGCAGCCGGACGGGATTTGAAGCTTTCTTT